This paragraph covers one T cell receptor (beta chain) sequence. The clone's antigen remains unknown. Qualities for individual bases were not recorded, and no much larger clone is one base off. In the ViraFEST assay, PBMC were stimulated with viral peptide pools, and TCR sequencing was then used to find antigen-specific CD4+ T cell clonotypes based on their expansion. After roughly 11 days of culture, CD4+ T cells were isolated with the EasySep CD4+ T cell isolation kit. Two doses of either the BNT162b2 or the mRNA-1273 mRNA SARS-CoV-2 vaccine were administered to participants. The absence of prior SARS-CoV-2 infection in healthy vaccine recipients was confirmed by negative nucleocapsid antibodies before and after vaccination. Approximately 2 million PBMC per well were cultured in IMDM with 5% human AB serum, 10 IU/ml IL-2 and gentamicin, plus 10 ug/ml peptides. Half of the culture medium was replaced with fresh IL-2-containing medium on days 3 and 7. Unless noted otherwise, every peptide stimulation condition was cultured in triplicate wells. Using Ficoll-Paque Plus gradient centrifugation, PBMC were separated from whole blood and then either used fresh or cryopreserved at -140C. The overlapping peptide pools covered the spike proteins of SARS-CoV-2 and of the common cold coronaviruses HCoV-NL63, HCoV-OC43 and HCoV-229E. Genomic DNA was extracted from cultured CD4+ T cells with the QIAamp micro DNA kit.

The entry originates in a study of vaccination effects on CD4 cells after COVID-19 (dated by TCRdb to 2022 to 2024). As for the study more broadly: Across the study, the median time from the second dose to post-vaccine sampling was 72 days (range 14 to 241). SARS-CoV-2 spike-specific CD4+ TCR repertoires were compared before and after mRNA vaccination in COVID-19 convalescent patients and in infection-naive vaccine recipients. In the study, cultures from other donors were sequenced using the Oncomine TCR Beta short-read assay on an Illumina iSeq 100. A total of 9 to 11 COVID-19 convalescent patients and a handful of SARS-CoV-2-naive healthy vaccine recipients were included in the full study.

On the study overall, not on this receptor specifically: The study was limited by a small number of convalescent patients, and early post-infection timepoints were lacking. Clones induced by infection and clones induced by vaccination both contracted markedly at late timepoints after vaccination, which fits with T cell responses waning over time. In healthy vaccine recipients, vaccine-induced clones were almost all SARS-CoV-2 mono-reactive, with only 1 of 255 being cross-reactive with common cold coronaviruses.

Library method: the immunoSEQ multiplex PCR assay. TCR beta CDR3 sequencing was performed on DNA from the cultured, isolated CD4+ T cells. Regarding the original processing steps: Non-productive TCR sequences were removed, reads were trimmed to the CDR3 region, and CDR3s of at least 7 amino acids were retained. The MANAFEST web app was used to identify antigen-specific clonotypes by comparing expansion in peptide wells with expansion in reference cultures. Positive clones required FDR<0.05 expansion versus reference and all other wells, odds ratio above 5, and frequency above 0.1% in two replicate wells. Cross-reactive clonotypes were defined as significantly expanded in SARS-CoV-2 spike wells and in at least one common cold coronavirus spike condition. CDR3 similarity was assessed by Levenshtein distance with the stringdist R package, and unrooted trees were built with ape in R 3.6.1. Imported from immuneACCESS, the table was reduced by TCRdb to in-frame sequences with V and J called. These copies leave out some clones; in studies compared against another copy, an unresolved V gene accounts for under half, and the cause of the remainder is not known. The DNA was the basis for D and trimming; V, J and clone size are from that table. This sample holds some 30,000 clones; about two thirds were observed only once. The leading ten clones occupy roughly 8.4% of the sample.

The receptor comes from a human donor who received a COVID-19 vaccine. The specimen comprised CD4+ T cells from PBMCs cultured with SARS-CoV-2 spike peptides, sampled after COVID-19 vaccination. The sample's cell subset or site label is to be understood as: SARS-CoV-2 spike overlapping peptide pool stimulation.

The sequenced DNA is TGTGCCAGCTGGTCCTACGAGCAGTACTTC. Translated, it gives CASWSYEQYF. The sequence joins TRBV6-4 to TRBJ2-7; no D segment can be confidently identified. Between the V and J ends, shortened by 8 bases and 1 base respectively, the junction contains 3 bases. Reading from cysteine to phenylalanine, the CDR3 counts 10 amino acids. The CDR3 DNA has 30 bases and is translated from base 1. CDR1 and CDR2, per the germline V gene, are MRHNA and SNTAGT.